This TCR beta chain was obtained from a study of T cell responses to AZD1222 COVID-19 vaccine. A note on this clone: Its antigen is still unknown.

TCRdb's table, derived via immunoSEQ multiplex PCR, lists solely in-frame clones and lacks some. The sample carries roughly 120,000 clones, approximately 86% recorded once. Findings and limits, study-wide: Spike-wide vaccine-associated CD4 TCRs dominated at 160-218 and 743-854. Most donors were white British, females outnumbered males, and clonal diversity was possibly underestimated. Two doses of AZD1222 preceded a rise in Spike-specific TCR breadth and depth.

The CDR3 spans 14 residues. From germline, CDR1 is MNHEY and CDR2 SVGAGI. Trimming pared 2 bases from V and 4 bases from J, leaving 11 bases between. V and J are TRBV6-5 and TRBJ1-2, with a weak D call TRBD1 (6 bases). The source is an adult who received the AZD1222 COVID-19 vaccine. The material sequenced was peripheral blood, taken 28 days after the second AZD1222 dose. In DNA, the CDR3 is TGTGCCAGCAGTTACCTGGGGGGCGGCTATGGCTACACCTTC. Encoded protein: CASSYLGGGYGYTF.